This TCR beta chain came from a study of cytomegalovirus exposure and HLA in healthy donors. PCR used 60 Vbeta primers and 13 Jbeta primers. Profiling relied on immunoSEQ multiplex PCR, and the TCRdb table lists in-frame clones only, not all of them. This sample has roughly 100,000 clones, with approximately 82% found just once. Germline CDR1 is MNHEY and CDR2 is SMNVEV (reference sequence). This CDR3 has 13 amino acids. Trimming removed 8 bases from V and 0 bases from J, with 9 bases in between. The V gene is TRBV27, the J gene TRBJ2-3; D perhaps matches TRBD2 (5 bases). The sample consisted of PBMCs. This TCR was sampled from a female donor in good health and CMV-seropositive. The CDR3 nucleotides are TGTGCCAGCGGTCGGGGTAGCACAGATACGCAGTATTTT. Translated, it gives CASGRGSTDTQYF.